These T cell receptor beta chains were read from a single sample in a study of T cells in Graves' hyperthyroidism and ophthalmopathy. TCRdb independently ran MiXCR on the multiplex PCR reads; one entry per CDR3 protein. The sample includes roughly 510,000 distinct CDR3 sequences, around 20% of them seen just once. The sequenced sample consisted of blood. The receptor source for this set is a young man with Graves' hyperthyroidism. CDR3s include the opening cysteine and the closing phenylalanine or tryptophan. A D gene is named only where the DNA matches it firmly. Only part of the rows carry a size: once, few, many, or a class if the clone is expanded.

j_gene: TRBJ1-1; v_gene: TRBV5-1; abundance: many; d_gene: -; CDR3nt: TGCGCCAGCAGATTCCTCGGGGTAAGGGGGGTGGAGACTGAAGCTTTCTTT; CDR3aa: CASRFLGVRGVETEAFF
j_gene: TRBJ1-1; v_gene: TRBV25-1; abundance: -; d_gene: TRBD1; CDR3nt: TGTGCCAGCAGTGGCAGGGGGAAGAACACTGAAGCTTTCTTT; CDR3aa: CASSGRGKNTEAFF
j_gene: TRBJ2-7; v_gene: TRBV25-1; abundance: many; d_gene: -; CDR3nt: TGTGCCAGCAGTGGGGGCAGTAACAGGATCTCCTACGAGCAGTACTTC; CDR3aa: CASSGGSNRISYEQYF
j_gene: TRBJ1-1; v_gene: TRBV12-3/TRBV12-4; abundance: -; d_gene: -; CDR3nt: TGTGCCAGCAGTTTACCCCTGGAGATGAACACTGAAGCTTTCTTT; CDR3aa: CASSLPLEMNTEAFF
j_gene: TRBJ2-2; v_gene: TRBV12-3/TRBV12-4; abundance: -; d_gene: -; CDR3nt: TGTGCCAGCAGCCGTCTCACGGCACGATCGGGCGGGGAGCGGTTTTTT; CDR3aa: CASSRLTARSGGERFF
j_gene: TRBJ2-7; v_gene: TRBV27; abundance: few; d_gene: -; CDR3nt: TGTGCCAGCAGTTTGGCTGGGGCAGGACACGAGCAGTACTTC; CDR3aa: CASSLAGAGHEQYF
j_gene: TRBJ2-5; v_gene: TRBV4-1; abundance: many; d_gene: -; CDR3nt: TGCGCCAGCAGCTACCAAGGGGAAGAGACCCAGTACTTC; CDR3aa: CASSYQGEETQYF
j_gene: TRBJ2-7; v_gene: TRBV12-3/TRBV12-4; abundance: many; d_gene: TRBD1; CDR3nt: TGTGCCAGCAGCGATCCCAAACAGGGGCCCTACGAGCAGTACTTC; CDR3aa: CASSDPKQGPYEQYF
j_gene: TRBJ1-5; v_gene: TRBV30; abundance: -; d_gene: -; CDR3nt: TGTGCCTGGAGTGTCCTAGACCGGGGCCCCCAGCATTTT; CDR3aa: CAWSVLDRGPQHF
j_gene: TRBJ2-7; v_gene: TRBV12-3/TRBV12-4; abundance: many; d_gene: TRBD1; CDR3nt: TGTGCCAGCAGTTTTTGGACAGGGGGCTCCTACGAGCAGTACTTC; CDR3aa: CASSFWTGGSYEQYF
j_gene: TRBJ2-5; v_gene: TRBV4-1; abundance: many; d_gene: -; CDR3nt: TGCGCCAGCAGCCAAGTGACAGTCGGGGAGACCCAGTACTTC; CDR3aa: CASSQVTVGETQYF
j_gene: TRBJ2-7; v_gene: TRBV9; abundance: many; d_gene: -; CDR3nt: TGTGCCAGCAGCGCCCCAGGGAGAGTAGAGCAGTACTTC; CDR3aa: CASSAPGRVEQYF
j_gene: TRBJ2-7; v_gene: TRBV25-1; abundance: few; d_gene: -; CDR3nt: TGTGCCAGCACGGCCCCCGGCGGCTACGAGCAGTACTTC; CDR3aa: CASTAPGGYEQYF
j_gene: TRBJ2-7; v_gene: TRBV20-1; abundance: -; d_gene: -; CDR3nt: TGCAGTGCTAGAGAAGCGGTCAGGGTGGGCGAGCAGTACTTC; CDR3aa: CSAREAVRVGEQYF
j_gene: TRBJ1-3; v_gene: TRBV6-5; abundance: many; d_gene: -; CDR3nt: TGTGCCAGCTCAGGGGAGGCAAACACCATATATTTT; CDR3aa: CASSGEANTIYF
j_gene: TRBJ1-2; v_gene: TRBV19; abundance: -; d_gene: -; CDR3nt: TGTGCCAGTATGGGGACAACTAACTATGGCTACACCTTC; CDR3aa: CASMGTTNYGYTF
j_gene: TRBJ1-5; v_gene: TRBV30; abundance: -; d_gene: -; CDR3nt: TGTGCCTGGAGCGAGACCTCTCGTAGGGTTGGCAATCAGCCCCAGCATTTT; CDR3aa: CAWSETSRRVGNQPQHF
j_gene: TRBJ1-1; v_gene: TRBV6-1; abundance: many; d_gene: -; CDR3nt: TGTGCCAGCAGTGGAAGGGAGCACACTGAAGCTTTCTTT; CDR3aa: CASSGREHTEAFF
j_gene: TRBJ2-2; v_gene: TRBV12-3/TRBV12-4; abundance: many; d_gene: -; CDR3nt: TGTGCCAGCAGTTTGGAGGGGACCAACACCGGGGAGCTGTTTTTT; CDR3aa: CASSLEGTNTGELFF
j_gene: TRBJ2-7; v_gene: TRBV6-1; abundance: many; d_gene: -; CDR3nt: TGTGCCAGCAGTGGAGGGACTCCCCTCTACGAGCAGTACTTC; CDR3aa: CASSGGTPLYEQYF
j_gene: TRBJ2-5; v_gene: TRBV12-3/TRBV12-4; abundance: many; d_gene: TRBD1; CDR3nt: TGTGCCAGCAGTTTAGCACAGGGGGAGACCCAGTACTTC; CDR3aa: CASSLAQGETQYF
j_gene: TRBJ1-1; v_gene: TRBV19; abundance: many; d_gene: TRBD1; CDR3nt: TGTGCCAGTAGCAAACAGGGGGGTAGCACTGAAGCTTTCTTT; CDR3aa: CASSKQGGSTEAFF
j_gene: TRBJ2-2; v_gene: TRBV2; abundance: many; d_gene: -; CDR3nt: TGTGCCAGCAGTGAAGCTCAGGGTTCGAAAAGGGACGGGGAGCTGTTTTTT; CDR3aa: CASSEAQGSKRDGELFF
j_gene: TRBJ1-2; v_gene: TRBV11-2; abundance: many; d_gene: -; CDR3nt: TGTGCCAGCAGCCCACGCGGGGGGCCCTATGGCTACACCTTC; CDR3aa: CASSPRGGPYGYTF
j_gene: TRBJ2-1; v_gene: TRBV19; abundance: -; d_gene: TRBD1; CDR3nt: TGTGCCAGTAGTATAGATAAGGTCCGGACAGGGGGTTATGAGCAGTTCTTC; CDR3aa: CASSIDKVRTGGYEQFF
j_gene: TRBJ2-7; v_gene: TRBV9; abundance: many; d_gene: TRBD2; CDR3nt: TGTGCCAGCAGCGCGACTAGCGGAAGCTCCTACGAGCAGTACTTC; CDR3aa: CASSATSGSSYEQYF
j_gene: TRBJ1-5; v_gene: TRBV27; abundance: many; d_gene: -; CDR3nt: TGTGCCAGCAGAAGGGGGGCGGGAAATCAGCCCCAGCATTTT; CDR3aa: CASRRGAGNQPQHF
j_gene: TRBJ1-2; v_gene: TRBV28; abundance: many; d_gene: TRBD1; CDR3nt: TGTGCCAGCAGAGCACAGGGGGCCCATGGCTACACCTTC; CDR3aa: CASRAQGAHGYTF
j_gene: TRBJ1-1; v_gene: TRBV18; abundance: -; d_gene: -; CDR3nt: TGTGCCAGCTCACCACAGGTCGGGGGTGAAGCTTTCTTT; CDR3aa: CASSPQVGGEAFF
j_gene: TRBJ2-2; v_gene: TRBV6-5; abundance: many; d_gene: TRBD1; CDR3nt: TGTGCCAGCAGTTACGGACAGGTCACCGGGGAGCTGTTTTTT; CDR3aa: CASSYGQVTGELFF
j_gene: TRBJ2-7; v_gene: TRBV29-1; abundance: -; d_gene: -; CDR3nt: TGCAGCGTTGGGGGAGGGACAGGCTCCTACGAGCAGTACTTC; CDR3aa: CSVGGGTGSYEQYF
j_gene: TRBJ2-5; v_gene: TRBV28; abundance: many; d_gene: -; CDR3nt: TGTGCCAGCACCCCGGTCCCTGAGGGAGAGACCCAGTACTTC; CDR3aa: CASTPVPEGETQYF
j_gene: TRBJ1-3; v_gene: TRBV3-1; abundance: few; d_gene: -; CDR3nt: TGTGCCAGCAGCCAGGCTGACGCAAGAAACACCATATATTTT; CDR3aa: CASSQADARNTIYF
j_gene: TRBJ2-5; v_gene: TRBV2; abundance: many; d_gene: -; CDR3nt: TGTGCCAGCTCCTTATCGGGACAAGAGACCCAGTACTTC; CDR3aa: CASSLSGQETQYF
j_gene: TRBJ1-2; v_gene: TRBV20-1; abundance: many; d_gene: -; CDR3nt: TGCAAGGGCCGGGGGCACGACTATGGCTACACCTTC; CDR3aa: CKGRGHDYGYTF
j_gene: TRBJ1-5; v_gene: TRBV5-5; abundance: -; d_gene: TRBD1; CDR3nt: TGTGCCAGCAGCCGAACAGGGGTAGGAGCTCAGCCCCAGCATTTT; CDR3aa: CASSRTGVGAQPQHF
j_gene: TRBJ1-2; v_gene: TRBV4-1; abundance: few; d_gene: -; CDR3nt: TGCGCCAGCAGCCAAGAGGTGGGAACCAACTATGGCTACACCTTC; CDR3aa: CASSQEVGTNYGYTF
j_gene: TRBJ2-2; v_gene: TRBV11-2; abundance: many; d_gene: -; CDR3nt: TGTGCCAGCAGCCCAGGGTGGACGGAGAACACCGGGGAGCTGTTTTTT; CDR3aa: CASSPGWTENTGELFF
j_gene: TRBJ2-5; v_gene: TRBV12-3/TRBV12-4; abundance: many; d_gene: -; CDR3nt: TGTGCCAGCAGTCCCGGCCGGGACACTCAACAAGAGACCCAGTACTTC; CDR3aa: CASSPGRDTQQETQYF
j_gene: TRBJ2-7; v_gene: TRBV6-1; abundance: -; d_gene: TRBD2; CDR3nt: TGTGCCAGCAGCACTCCCGGGACTAGGATTGTATGGCAGTACTTC; CDR3aa: CASSTPGTRIVWQYF
j_gene: TRBJ2-5; v_gene: TRBV7-2; abundance: -; d_gene: TRBD2; CDR3nt: TGTGCCAGCAGCTTTGGAGGAGCGGGGGGAGGAGAGACCCAGTACTTC; CDR3aa: CASSFGGAGGGETQYF
j_gene: TRBJ1-5; v_gene: TRBV28; abundance: -; d_gene: -; CDR3nt: TGTGCCAGCAGTTTAAGAGACCCGTTTCAGCCCCAGCATTTT; CDR3aa: CASSLRDPFQPQHF